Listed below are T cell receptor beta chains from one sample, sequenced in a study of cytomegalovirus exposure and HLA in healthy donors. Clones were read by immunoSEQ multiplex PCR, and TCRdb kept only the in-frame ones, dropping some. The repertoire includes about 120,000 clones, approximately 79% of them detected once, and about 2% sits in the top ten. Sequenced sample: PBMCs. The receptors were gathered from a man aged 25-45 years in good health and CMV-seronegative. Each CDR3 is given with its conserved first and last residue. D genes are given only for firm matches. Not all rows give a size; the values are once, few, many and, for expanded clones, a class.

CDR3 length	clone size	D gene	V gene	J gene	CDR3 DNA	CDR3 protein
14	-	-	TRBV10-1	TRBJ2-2	TGCGCCAGCAGCGTGGGACAGAACACCGGGGAGCTGTTTTTT	CASSVGQNTGELFF
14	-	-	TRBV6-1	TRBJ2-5	TGTGCCAGCAGAGCGAGGACTATTCAAGAGACCCAGTACTTC	CASRARTIQETQYF
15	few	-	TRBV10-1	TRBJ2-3	TGCGCCAGCAGTACTGGGACAACTAGCACAGATACGCAGTATTTT	CASSTGTTSTDTQYF
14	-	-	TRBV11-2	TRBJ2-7	TGTGCCAGCAGCTTAAGTAGGGGATATGGTGGGCAGTACTTC	CASSLSRGYGGQYF
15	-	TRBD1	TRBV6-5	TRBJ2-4	TGTGCCAGCAGCGCGACAGGGACAGCCAAAAACAGTCAGTACTTC	CASSATGTAKNSQYF
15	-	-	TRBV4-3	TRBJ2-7	TGCGCCAGCAGCCAAAACAGGGCCCCCTCCTACGAGCAGTACTTC	CASSQNRAPSYEQYF
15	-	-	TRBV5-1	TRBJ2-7	TGCGCCAGCAGTCAAGACTTACAAGGAGCCTACGAGCAGTACTTC	CASSQDLQGAYEQYF
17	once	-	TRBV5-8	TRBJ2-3	TGTGCCAGCAGCACCTGGGTGAGGGCGCACCGCACAGATACGCAGTATTTT	CASSTWVRAHRTDTQYF
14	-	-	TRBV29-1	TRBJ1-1	TGCAGCGTTGAAGGCGGAATCATGAACACTGAAGCTTTCTTT	CSVEGGIMNTEAFF
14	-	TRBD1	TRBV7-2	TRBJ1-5	TGTGCCAGCAGCTTTAGACAGGGCGGCCAGCCCCAGCATTTT	CASSFRQGGQPQHF
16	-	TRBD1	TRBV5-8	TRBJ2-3	TGTGCCAGCAGCTTAACACGGGGACAGATCACAGATACGCAGTATTTT	CASSLTRGQITDTQYF
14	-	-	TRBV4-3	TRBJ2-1	TGCGCCAGCAGCCAAGATGCGAGGGGGAATGAGCAGTTCTTC	CASSQDARGNEQFF
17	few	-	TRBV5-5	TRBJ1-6	TGTGCCAGCAGCCCGACAGTCCCTAGCTCCTATAATTCACCCCTCCACTTT	CASSPTVPSSYNSPLHF
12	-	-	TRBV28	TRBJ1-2	TGTGCCAGCAGTTTAAACGGCTATGGCTACACCTTC	CASSLNGYGYTF
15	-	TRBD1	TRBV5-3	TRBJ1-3	TGTGCCAGAAGCCCACGGACAGGGTGCGGAAACACCATATATTTT	CARSPRTGCGNTIYF
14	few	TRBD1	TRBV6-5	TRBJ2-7	TGTGCCAGCAGTTACAACACAGGGGTCTACGAGCAGTACTTC	CASSYNTGVYEQYF
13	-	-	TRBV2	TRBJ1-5	TGTGCCAGCAGCGCGGGAAGCAATCAGCCCCAGCATTTT	CASSAGSNQPQHF
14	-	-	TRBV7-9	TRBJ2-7	TGTGCCAGCAGCTTAGCGCCGACAGTCTACGAGCAGTACTTC	CASSLAPTVYEQYF
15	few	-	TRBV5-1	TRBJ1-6	TGCGCCAGCAGGGAAATGGAGTCCTATAATTCACCCCTCCACTTT	CASREMESYNSPLHF
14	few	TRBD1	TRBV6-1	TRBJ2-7	TGTGCCAGCAGTATACGACAGGGGACCTACGAGCAGTACTTC	CASSIRQGTYEQYF
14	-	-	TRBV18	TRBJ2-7	TGTGCCAGCTCCCTCTTCGACAGGTCCTACGAGCAGTACTTC	CASSLFDRSYEQYF
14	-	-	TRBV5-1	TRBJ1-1	TGCGCCAGCAGCGCCACCCTCGGGGGAACTGAAGCTTTCTTT	CASSATLGGTEAFF
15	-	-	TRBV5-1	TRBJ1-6	TGCGCCAGCAGCTTGGTAGGGGGTTATAATTCACCCCTCCACTTT	CASSLVGGYNSPLHF
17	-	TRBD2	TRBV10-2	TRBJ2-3	TGCGCCAGCAGTGCTCTAGCGGGGGGCCTCGGTGGAGATACGCAGTATTTT	CASSALAGGLGGDTQYF
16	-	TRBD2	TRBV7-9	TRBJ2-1	TGTGCCAGCAGCTTAGGAGCGGGGGGGGTGTGGGATGAGCAGTTCTTC	CASSLGAGGVWDEQFF
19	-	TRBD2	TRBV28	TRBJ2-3	TGTGCCAGCAGTTTTGAGTCCTTGGGTAGCGGGGGGGACACAGATACGCAGTATTTT	CASSFESLGSGGDTDTQYF
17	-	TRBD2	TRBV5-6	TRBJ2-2	TGTGCCAGCAGCTTGCCGGGAGGAGAAGGATTGACCGGGGAGCTGTTTTTT	CASSLPGGEGLTGELFF
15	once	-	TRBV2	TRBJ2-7	TGTGCCAGCAGTCTTTCAACAGGGTTAACCTACGAGCAGTACTTC	CASSLSTGLTYEQYF
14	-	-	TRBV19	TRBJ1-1	TGTGCCAGTACCTTGGGCAGGGTAGGGACTGAAGCTTTCTTT	CASTLGRVGTEAFF
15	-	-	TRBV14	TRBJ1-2	TGTGCCAGCAGCCAGGGCGCCCGGATAATGAGAGGCTACACCTTC	CASSQGARIMRGYTF
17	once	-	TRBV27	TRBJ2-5	TGTGCCAGCAGTTCCCCCCGACTGGGGCTGAAACAAGAGACCCAGTACTTC	CASSSPRLGLKQETQYF
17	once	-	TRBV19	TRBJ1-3	TGTGCCAGTAGTATAACTCTTTACAGGTCCTCTGGAAACACCATATATTTT	CASSITLYRSSGNTIYF
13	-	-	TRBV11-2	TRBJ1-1	TGTGCCAGCAGTCCAGACAAGGTGGCTGAAGCTTTCTTT	CASSPDKVAEAFF
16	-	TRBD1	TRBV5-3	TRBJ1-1	TGTGCCAGAAGCACCCGACAGGGGAAGGAAAACACTGAAGCTTTCTTT	CARSTRQGKENTEAFF
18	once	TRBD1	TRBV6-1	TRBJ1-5	TGTGCCAGCAGTGAGAGTGACAGGGAAAAATATAGCAATCAGCCCCAGCATTTT	CASSESDREKYSNQPQHF
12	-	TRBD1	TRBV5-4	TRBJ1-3	TGTGCCAGCAGCCAATCCGGGACAGGGGTAGATTTT	CASSQSGTGVDF
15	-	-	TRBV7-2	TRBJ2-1	TGTGCCAGCGGCACGGGCCAGGGAGGTTACTATGAGCAGTTCTTC	CASGTGQGGYYEQFF
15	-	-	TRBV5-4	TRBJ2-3	TGTGCCAGCAGCTGGGCCGGGGGGCCGGTAGATACGCAGTATTTT	CASSWAGGPVDTQYF
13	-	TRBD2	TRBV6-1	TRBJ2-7	TGTGCCAGTGGACTAGCCCCCTACTACGAGCAGTACTTC	CASGLAPYYEQYF
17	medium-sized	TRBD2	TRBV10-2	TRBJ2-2	TGCGCCAGCAGTGAGTCGACACTAGCGGACCCTACCGGGGAGCTGTTTTTT	CASSESTLADPTGELFF
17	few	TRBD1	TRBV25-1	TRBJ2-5	TGTGCCAGCAGTGAGCGGTCCATTCAAGGGGGCAGAGAGACCCAGTACTTC	CASSERSIQGGRETQYF
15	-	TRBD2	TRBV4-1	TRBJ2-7	TGCGCCAGCAGTCCCCTAAGCGGGGGCACCTACGAGCAGTACTTC	CASSPLSGGTYEQYF
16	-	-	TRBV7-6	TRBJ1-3	TGTGCCAGCAGCTTAGCGCGGGGGTCGACCGGAAACACCATATATTTT	CASSLARGSTGNTIYF